The 19 T cell receptor beta chains reported below all come from one sample, sequenced in a study of T cell repertoires in cytomegalovirus infection. TCRdb passed the reads through MiXCR, listing each CDR3 protein once. The table has hundreds of thousands of distinct CDR3 sequences, approximately 8.9% seen once. Specimen: PBMCs. The receptors were sampled from a human donor in good health (CMV status not recorded). Some clones in this sample may be carry-over from other donors' samples.

The sample holds a few counts of this clonotype. The rearrangement links TRBV20-1 to TRBJ1-2; D remains unclear. Germline V CDR1 and CDR2: DFQATT, SNEGSKA (reference sequence). Trimming took off 5 bases at V and 2 bases at J, with 12 bases between the two ends. The CDR3 is 13 residues long. In DNA, the CDR3 is TGCAGTGCTGCGGGGTCGCACAACTATGGCTACACCTTC. Protein sequence: CSAAGSHNYGYTF.

The chain has TRBV7-6 and TRBJ2-2, with D uncertain. CDR1 and CDR2 (germline): SGHVS, FNYEAQ. V lost 3 bases and J 5 bases, leaving 7 bases between the germline ends. The CDR3 consists of 13 residues. CDR3 DNA sequence: TGTGCCAGCAGCTTTTTGGAGACCGGGGAGCTGTTTTTT. This encodes CASSFLETGELFF.

This clonotype was counted between two and nine times. The gene calls are TRBV12-5 and TRBJ1-3, with D hard to call. V was pared by 4 bases and J by 0 bases, with 4 bases between. Germline CDR1 LGHNT, CDR2 FRNRAP. The CDR3 has 13 amino acids. The CDR3 nucleotides read TGTGCTAGTGGTTCATACTCTGGAAACACCATATATTTT. This codes for CASGSYSGNTIYF. Variable domain in full (rest from reference TRBV12-5 and TRBJ1-3): DARVTQTPRHKVTEMGQEVTMRCQPILGHNTVFWYRQTMMQGLELLAYFRNRAPLDDSGMPKDRFSAEMPDATLATLKIQPSEPRDSAVYFCASGSYSGNTIYFGEGSWLTVV.

This clonotype is a singleton in its sample. The gene calls are TRBV14 and TRBJ1-3; D gene ambiguous. Trimming took off 0 bases at V and 2 bases at J, with 20 bases between the two ends. The length of the CDR3 is 19 residues. Germline CDR1 is SGHDN and CDR2 is FVKESK. The CDR3 loop is CASSQDTHLSGSPGNTIYF. The DNA for the CDR3 is TGTGCCAGCAGCCAAGATACCCACCTCTCCGGGTCCCCTGGAAACACCATATATTTT. The full variable domain, its missing parts supplied by reference TRBV14 and TRBJ1-3, is EAGVTQFPSHSVIEKGQTVTLRCDPISGHDNLYWYRRVMGKEIKFLLHFVKESKQDESGMPNNRFLAERTGGTYSTLKVQPAELEDSGVYFCASSQDTHLSGSPGNTIYFGEGSWLTVV.

The rearrangement links TRBV7-9 to TRBJ1-2, with D uncertain. Trimming cost V 0 bases and J 6 bases, with 17 bases left between them. CDR3 size: 16 residues. Germline assignment: CDR1 SEHNR and CDR2 FQNEAQ (reference sequence). CDR3 region: CASSLALGSTRHGYTF. The DNA for the CDR3 is TGTGCCAGCAGCTTAGCTCTTGGGAGCACTCGGCATGGCTACACCTTC.

The chain employs TRBV20-1 and TRBJ2-2, with D maybe TRBD1 (5 bases). CDR1 and CDR2 from the germline V gene are DFQATT and SNEGSKA (reference sequence). The V and J ends lost 3 bases and 0 bases respectively, with 8 bases between them. The CDR3 totals 14 residues. In DNA form, the CDR3 reads TGCAGTGCTAGCAGGGAAACGAACACCGGGGAGCTGTTTTTT. Translation: CSASRETNTGELFF.

This clonotype came up many times. The chain joins TRBV4-3 to TRBJ2-7, with unresolved D. The CDR3 spans 15 residues. Germline V gives CDR1 LGHNA, CDR2 YSLEER. V lost 4 bases, J lost 6 bases, and 19 bases lay in between. In nucleotides, the CDR3 is TGCGCCAGCAGCCCCCAGCCGGGCCTAAAGGCCGAGCAGTACGTC. Residues: CASSPQPGLKAEQYV.

This clonotype was observed at least ten times. This chain links TRBV7-2 with TRBJ2-7, with D uncertain. The V gene lost 1 base and the J gene lost 3 bases, with 7 bases spanning the gap. The CDR3 is 13 amino acids. Germline CDR1 is SGHTA and CDR2 is FQGNSA. The CDR3 region has the DNA TGTGCCAGCAGCTTAGACCCAGGCTACGAGCAGTACGTC. This gives the protein CASSLDPGYEQYV.

The V gene is TRBV19, the J gene TRBJ2-3, with D possibly matching TRBD2 (6 bases). The V gene lost 1 base and the J gene lost 0 bases, with 17 bases spanning the gap. Germline loops: CDR1 LNHDA, CDR2 SQIVND (reference sequence). The CDR3 is made up of 18 amino acids. CDR3 residues: CASSIGSGRGSSTDTQYF. The CDR3 DNA reads as TGTGCCAGTAGTATAGGAAGCGGGCGGGGATCTAGCACAGATACGCAGTATTTT.

The chain links TRBV14 to TRBJ2-1; TRBD2 aligns across 8 bases. This CDR3 spans 16 amino acids. Germline V gives CDR1 SGHDN, CDR2 FVKESK. The trim removed 0 bases at V and 5 bases at J, leaving 6 bases unmatched. Here the CDR3 reads CASSQEKRGPHNEQFF. DNA of the CDR3: TGTGCCAGCAGCCAAGAAAAGCGGGGGCCCCACAATGAGCAGTTCTTC.

This clonotype was seen just once. This clone may be a read error of a much larger clone one base away. This chain uses TRBV7-9 with TRBJ1-2; 7 nucleotides line up with TRBD1. This CDR3 is built from 19 residues. Looked up from germline, CDR1 is SEHNR and CDR2 is FQNEAQ (reference sequence). Germline trimming cut 0 bases from V and 6 bases from J; bases unmatched to any gene: 19. In nucleotides, the CDR3 is TGTGCCAGCAGCTTAGCATCCGGTTTCAGGACAGGCAGAGAACATGGCTACACCTTC. Its protein is CASSLASGFRTGREHGYTF.

The table lists this clonotype with many counts. The chain combines TRBV7-2 with TRBJ1-1, with D unresolved. The germline CDR1 and CDR2 sequences are SGHTA and FQGNSA. The germline V and J ends were trimmed by 5 bases and 11 bases, with 24 bases remaining between them. The CDR3 loop spans 15 amino acids. CDR3 DNA sequence: TGTGCCAGCAGCCCAGGAGGCAGCCCTTCCCGTGGGGCTTTCTTT. Amino acid sequence: CASSPGGSPSRGAFF.

The sample holds many counts of this clonotype. The chain recombines TRBV29-1 with TRBJ1-1, with 7 bases fitting TRBD1. Germline CDR1 and CDR2: SQVTM and ANQGSEA. The CDR3 contains 14 residues. V trimming: 4 bases; J trimming: 2 bases; junction bases outside the gene matches: 7. The CDR3 here is CSVVKTGPNTEAFF. CDR3 bases: TGCAGCGTTGTGAAGACAGGGCCCAACACTGAAGCTTTCTTT.

This clonotype was observed many times. The chain is built from TRBV10-2 and TRBJ2-2, with a weak D call TRBD1 (6 bases). Germline V lookup: CDR1 WSHSY, CDR2 SAAADI. The length of the CDR3 is 13 residues. Trimming cost V 10 bases and J 3 bases, with 12 bases left between them. CDR3 protein: CATGQGYTGELFF. In DNA, the CDR3 is TGCGCCACGGGCCAGGGGTACACCGGGGAGCTGTTTTTT.

This clonotype has a handful of counts. The CDR3 coding sequence is TGCAGTGCTAGAGCCCACAGTGAAGCTTTCTTT. Residues: CSARAHSEAFF. J is TRBJ1-1 and V is TRBV20-1; D is unclear. Per the germline V gene, CDR1 is DFQATT and CDR2 is SNEGSKA (reference sequence). The CDR3 runs 11 residues. V was trimmed by 1 base and J by 7 bases, leaving 7 bases between them.

This clonotype has at least ten counts. The V and J genes are TRBV29-1 and TRBJ2-7, with TRBD1 identical over 9 bases. CDR1 is SQVTM and CDR2 is ANQGSEA in the germline V gene. Trimming cost V 6 bases and J 4 bases; bases outside gene matches: 7. The CDR3 is made up of 13 amino acids. The CDR3 region has the DNA TGCAGCGTGGAATCGGACAGGGGTTACGAGCAGTACTTC. This sequence encodes CSVESDRGYEQYF.

This clonotype was found many times. The V call is TRBV7-2, the J call TRBJ2-7; a possible D gene is TRBD1 (6 bases). This CDR3 comprises 17 residues. The V end lost 5 bases, the J end lost 2 bases, and 22 bases lay between the germline ends. Germline assignment: CDR1 SGHTA and CDR2 FQGNSA. CDR3: CASSTKGRDKFTYEQYF. CDR3 DNA: TGTGCCAGCAGCACCAAGGGCAGGGACAAGTTCACCTACGAGCAGTACTTC. Together with reference TRBV7-2 and TRBJ2-7, the CDR3 gives the full variable domain: GAGVSQSPSNKVTEKGKDVELRCDPISGHTALYWYRQSLGQGLEFLIYFQGNSAPDKSGLPSDRFSAERTGGSVSTLTIQRTQQEDSAVYLCASSTKGRDKFTYEQYFGPGTRLTVT.

In this sample, this clonotype turned up many times. The V and J genes are TRBV4-1 and TRBJ1-6, with 7 bases fitting TRBD1. The CDR3 length is 17 residues. Germline V gives CDR1 MGHRA, CDR2 YSYEKL. V lost 1 base, J lost 5 bases, and 8 bases stayed unmatched. CDR3 sequence reads: CASSQVHTGADNSPLHF. CDR3 bases: TGCGCCAGCAGCCAAGTCCACACAGGGGCGGATAATTCACCCCTCCACTTT.

This clonotype was observed at least ten times. The chain recombines TRBV7-2 with TRBJ2-2; D is possibly TRBD1 or TRBD2 (5 bases each). The V gene's germline CDR1 is SGHTA and CDR2 FQGNSA. The CDR3 covers 15 residues. V lost 3 bases, J lost 0 bases, and 8 bases lay in between. Written as DNA, the CDR3 is TGTGCCAGCAGCTTGCTGGGGGCGAACACCGGGGAGCTGTTTTTT. Amino acid sequence: CASSLLGANTGELFF.